This T cell receptor (beta chain) was documented in a study of T cell responses to AZD1222 COVID-19 vaccine. The CDR3 consists of 12 residues. The germline V and J ends were trimmed by 3 bases and 4 bases, with 5 bases remaining between them. Germline CDR1 and CDR2: SGHDT and YYEEEE. Clones were sequenced by immunoSEQ multiplex PCR, and TCRdb holds only the in-frame ones, with some missing. This table has 110,000 to 150,000 clones, under 95% appearing once. The receptor was isolated from an adult in good health. The J gene is TRBJ2-1, the V gene TRBV5-6, with no clear D. Sequenced here: peripheral blood, sampled on day 0 of AZD1222 vaccination. The DNA of the CDR3 is TGTGCCAGCAGCTCCATTTACAATGAGCAGTTCTTC. Translation gives CASSSIYNEQFF. Combining the CDR3 with reference TRBV5-6 and TRBJ2-1 gives the whole variable domain DAGVTQSPTHLIKTRGQQVTLRCSPKSGHDTVSWYQQALGQGPQFIFQYYEEEERQRGNFPDRFSGHQFPNYSSELNVNALLLGDSALYLCASSSIYNEQFFGPGTRLTVL.